One sample yielded the 3 T cell receptor beta chains listed below, sequenced in a study of shared clonotypes between healthy human individuals. Sequenced by immunoSEQ multiplex PCR; TCRdb stores in-frame clones only, minus some. Of some 660,000 clones detected, more than 70% appear once; the ten largest clones hold roughly 1.9%. The specimen sequenced was memory CD4+ T cells sorted from blood. Noted subset: CD45RA-negative fraction. These receptor sequences come from a woman under 40 in good health.

This chain connects TRBV27 to TRBJ2-2; 8 nucleotides line up with TRBD2. Germline V CDR1 and CDR2: MNHEY, SMNVEV (reference sequence). This CDR3 spans 14 amino acids. J was trimmed by 5 bases and V by 7 bases; bases with no gene match: 6. The CDR3 DNA is TGTGCCAGCACCGGGACTAGAAGGACCGGGGAGCTGTTTTTT. This translates into CASTGTRRTGELFF.

This clone was observed a handful of times. The chain has TRBV19 and TRBJ2-5, with D unclear. V gave up 5 bases and J gave up 1 base, with 14 bases separating them. In germline, CDR1 is LNHDA, CDR2 SQIVND (reference sequence). The CDR3 covers 15 residues. The CDR3: CASSPWSRLQETQYF. In nucleotides, the CDR3 is TGTGCCAGTAGTCCATGGAGCAGGCTCCAAGAGACCCAGTACTTC.

This chain uses TRBV5-1 with TRBJ2-7; D call uncertain. The germline CDR1 and CDR2 sequences are SGHRS and YFSETQ. CDR3 length: 11 residues. V shed 3 bases and J shed 4 bases, with 5 bases lying between them. The CDR3 loop reads CASSSRYEQYF. CDR3 in DNA: TGCGCCAGCAGCTCTCGATACGAGCAGTACTTC.